This TCR beta chain originates from a study of blood T cell repertoires in COVID-19. Study summary: Sites across the United States, Italy and Spain contributed samples from acute and convalescent COVID-19. PBMCs, B-cell-depleted T cells, or T cells were the source of the cDNA or gDNA that made up the material.

The CDR3 is 19 amino acids. The V end was cut by 1 base, the J end by 0 bases, with 16 bases between. Germline V lookup: CDR1 SGHTA, CDR2 FQGNSA. Repertoires were generated with immunoSEQ multiplex PCR, while TCRdb's copy carries only in-frame clones and drops some. The data hold roughly 400,000 clones, with approximately 86% observed a single time. Individuals drawn from 24 US areas were roughly 18 to 89 years old. This TCR came from a woman in her thirties or forties with acute COVID-19. Sample: PBMCs or T cells enriched from blood (not recorded which). The chain couples TRBV7-2 to TRBJ1-6; D remains ambiguous. CDR3 residues: CASSLGHRRGSSYNSPLHF. The CDR3 DNA follows: TGTGCCAGCAGCTTAGGGCACCGGAGAGGGAGCTCCTATAATTCACCCCTCCACTTT.